This TCR beta chain originates from a study of T-cell reconstitution after alpha-beta-depleted transplantation in children. Study observations and caveats: Reportedly, only several hundred clones from non-depleted graft cells drove alpha-beta T-cell counts at about two months. There were some patients whose high TCRbeta diversity at day 60 came from surviving recipient T cells and thymic progenitors. Newly generated T cells supplied most T-cell counts and diversity one year post-transplant.

This clonotype was seen at least ten times. No antigen is known for it. From germline, CDR1 is DFQATT and CDR2 SNEGSKA (reference sequence). This CDR3 comprises 15 residues. Unique molecular identifiers were used to barcode this TCRbeta library. From the PCR reads, TCRdb called clonotypes with MiXCR, one entry per CDR3 protein. The table records 350,000 to 500,000 distinct CDR3 sequences, 43% of them present only once. The receptor was isolated from a girl aged 2-10 years with aplastic anemia, due to receive a stem cell transplant. The sequences come from PBMCs, collected before TCRalphabeta/CD19-depleted stem cell transplant. The V and J genes are TRBV20-1 and TRBJ2-5; perhaps TRBD2 as D (6 bases). The CDR3 DNA reads TGCAGCGCGGGGATTTTTGAGTTGGGGGGAGAGACCCAGTACTTC. Encoded protein: CSAGIFELGGETQYF.